This T cell receptor beta chain was retrieved from a study of Ad26.COV2.S vaccination and SARS-CoV-2 variants. This clone was seen a single time. The CDR3 runs 16 residues. V lost 3 bases, J lost 2 bases, and 2 bases stayed unmatched. CDR1 MGHRA and CDR2 YSYEKL come from the germline V gene. Treatment denoted: around 19 received Ad26.COV2.S at low or high dose, single or two shots; roughly 5 received placebo; per-sample allocation not given. Samples came from day 63 after the first vaccine or placebo injection. The assay was immunoSEQ multiplex PCR, and TCRdb's table has in-frame clones only and misses some. The sample holds more than 300,000 clones, 75% to 90% seen once.

The chain couples TRBV4-1 to TRBJ2-1, with 12 positions matching TRBD2. The clonotype was recovered from a person between 18 and 65 years old who received the Ad26.COV2.S COVID-19 vaccine or a placebo. The sample in question was peripheral blood, obtained in a trial of Ad26.COV2.S vaccine versus placebo. Written as DNA, the CDR3 is TGCGCCAGCAGCCAGGCTAGCGGGGGGGCCTACAATGAGCAGTTCTTC. It yields the protein CASSQASGGAYNEQFF.